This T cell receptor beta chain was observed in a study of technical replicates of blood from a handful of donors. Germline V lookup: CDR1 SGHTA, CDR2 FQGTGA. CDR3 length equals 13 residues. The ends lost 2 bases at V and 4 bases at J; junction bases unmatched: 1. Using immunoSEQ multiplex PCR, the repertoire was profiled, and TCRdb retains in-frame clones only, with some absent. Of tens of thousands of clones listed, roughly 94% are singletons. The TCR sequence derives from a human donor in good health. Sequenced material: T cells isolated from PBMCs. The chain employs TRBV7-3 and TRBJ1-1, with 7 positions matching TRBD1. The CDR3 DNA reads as TGTGCCAGCAGCTTACGACAGGGCACTGAAGCTTTCTTT. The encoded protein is CASSLRQGTEAFF.